These 19 T cell receptor beta chains were all obtained from the same sample, sequenced in a study of somatic mutations in cytotoxic T cells in rheumatoid arthritis. The data were produced by immunoSEQ multiplex PCR, yet TCRdb's version contains in-frame clones alone and is incomplete. The sample contains about 19,000 clones, about 81% of which appear only once. Specimen: CD8+ T cells sorted from blood. Receptors were obtained from an adult with rheumatoid arthritis.

The chain joins TRBV29-1 to TRBJ2-5; D perhaps matches TRBD2 (6 bases). Per germline, CDR1 SQVTM and CDR2 ANQGSEA. CDR3 size: 15 residues. V lost 3 bases and J lost 2, with 16 bases in between. The CDR3 here is CSVELADNIQETQYF. Written as DNA, the CDR3 is TGCAGCGTTGAGTTAGCGGACAATATACAAGAGACCCAGTACTTC. The full variable domain, with the rest looked up from reference TRBV29-1 and TRBJ2-5, is SAVISQKPSRDICQRGTSLTIQCQVDSQVTMMFWYRQQPGQSLTLIATANQGSEATYESGFVIDKFPISRPNLTFSTLTVSNMSPEDSSIYLCSVELADNIQETQYFGPGTRLLVL.

The rearrangement joins TRBV5-1 to TRBJ1-6; D gene unclear. There are 16 residues in the CDR3. V was clipped by 0 bases and J by 13 bases, with 20 bases between them. Germline CDR1 SGHRS, CDR2 YFSETQ. The CDR3 is CASSLGPNSPPEPLHF. The CDR3 DNA follows: TGCGCCAGCAGCTTGGGTCCGAACAGCCCCCCAGAGCCCCTCCACTTT. Together with reference TRBV5-1 and TRBJ1-6, the CDR3 gives the full variable domain: KAGVTQTPRYLIKTRGQQVTLSCSPISGHRSVSWYQQTPGQGLQFLFEYFSETQRNKGNFPGRFSGRQFSNSRSEMNVSTLELGDSALYLCASSLGPNSPPEPLHFGNGTRLTVT.

This clone appeared a single time. J is TRBJ1-1 and V is TRBV7-9, with no clear D. Trimming took 7 bases from V and 9 from J, leaving 9 bases between them. This CDR3 is 10 amino acids long. Per germline, CDR1 SEHNR and CDR2 FQNEAQ (reference sequence). The CDR3 region is CASTDNQAFF. In DNA, the CDR3 is TGTGCCAGCACCGATAACCAAGCTTTCTTT.

V is TRBV14 and J is TRBJ2-1; maybe TRBD2 (5 bases). The V gene lost 0 bases and the J gene lost 0 bases, with 18 bases spanning the gap. This CDR3 is built from 19 residues. CDR1 is SGHDN, CDR2 FVKESK, per germline. The DNA for the CDR3 is TGTGCCAGCAGCCAAGATCTCCTAGCTTACCTTAGCTCCTACAATGAGCAGTTCTTC. This sequence encodes CASSQDLLAYLSSYNEQFF.

V and J are TRBV15 and TRBJ2-1, with 8 nucleotides matching TRBD2. The germline gives CDR1 LNHNV, CDR2 YYDKDF (reference sequence). After removal of 0 bases from V and 5 bases from J, the junction contained 6 bases not matched to a gene. CDR3 length equals 16 residues. For the CDR3, the DNA is TGTGCCACCAGCAGAGATACAGCGGGAGCAGACAATGAGCAGTTCTTC. Protein: CATSRDTAGADNEQFF.

This clone has just one count. The chain couples TRBV4-3 to TRBJ2-3, with TRBD2 identical over 7 bases. Trimming cost V 0 bases and J 1 base; bases outside gene matches: 7. Germline values: CDR1 LGHNA, CDR2 YSLEER. This CDR3 has 17 amino acids. DNA for the CDR3: TGCGCCAGCAGCCAAGATCTGGGGGGGGACGGCACAGATACGCAGTATTTT. Protein: CASSQDLGGDGTDTQYF.

V is TRBV29-1 and J is TRBJ2-1, with D perhaps TRBD2 (5 bases). CDR1 is SQVTM and CDR2 is ANQGSEA in the germline V gene. The CDR3 runs to 13 residues. The germline V and J ends were trimmed by 1 base and 4 bases, with 8 bases remaining between them. The CDR3 here is CSVEGGDYNEQFF. The CDR3 DNA reads as TGCAGCGTTGAAGGGGGAGATTACAATGAGCAGTTCTTC.

The V and J genes are TRBV9 and TRBJ2-7, with unresolved D. CDR3 length: 12 residues. V lost 4 bases to trimming and J lost 4 bases, with 9 bases between them. The germline gives CDR1 SGDLS, CDR2 YYNGEE. CDR3 bases: TGTGCCAGCAGCACCGAAGGATACGAGCAGTACTTC. It yields the protein CASSTEGYEQYF.

This chain joins TRBV7-8 and TRBJ2-7; D tentatively fits TRBD1 or TRBD2 (5 bases each). This CDR3 has 15 residues. V lost 3 bases to trimming and J lost 7 bases, with 19 bases between them. Germline V gene lookup returns CDR1 SGHVS and CDR2 FQNEAQ. CDR3 coding DNA: TGTGCCAGCAGCTTCACCAGCTCAGGGACGGGGGAGCAGTACTTC. Translation gives CASSFTSSGTGEQYF.

CDR3 sequence reads: CASSHTGGHTGELFF. Written as DNA, the CDR3 is TGTGCCAGCAGTCATACAGGGGGCCATACCGGGGAGCTGTTTTTT. The rearrangement uses TRBV5-5 and TRBJ2-2; 9 nucleotides agree with TRBD1. Trimming at V came to 5 bases and at J to 5 bases, leaving 7 bases not matched to a gene. The CDR3 runs 15 residues. Germline CDR1 SGHKS, CDR2 YYEKEE (reference sequence).

V usage is TRBV4-3 and J usage is TRBJ2-7, with TRBD2 identical over 7 bases. The V segment lost 1 base and the J segment 7 bases; nucleotides outside the gene matches: 13. The CDR3 loop spans 16 amino acids. CDR1 is LGHNA, CDR2 YSLEER, per germline. The CDR3 coding sequence is TGCGCCAGCAGCCAAGTACGGGCTTTGGGAGGGGAGGAGCAGTACTTC. This encodes CASSQVRALGGEEQYF.

The chain carries TRBV27 and TRBJ2-1, with 10 bases identical to TRBD2. Germline-derived CDR1 and CDR2 are MNHEY and SMNVEV (reference sequence). With V trimmed by 2 bases and J by 15 bases, 13 bases remained unmatched. The CDR3 has 15 residues. The CDR3 DNA reads TGTGCCAGCAGTTTAGGGCTAGCGGGGGCACCTCGAATGTTCTTC. Residues: CASSLGLAGAPRMFF.

The chain is built from TRBV4-2 and TRBJ2-3; possibly TRBD2 for D (6 bases). Trimming cost V 6 bases and J 5 bases, with 21 bases left between them. The CDR3 has 16 amino acids. Germline V CDR1 and CDR2: LGHNA, YNFKEQ. CDR3 DNA sequence: TGTGCCAGCAGTTCGACCGCGGGCAGGAGGGGAGATACGCAGTATTTT. It specifies CASSSTAGRRGDTQYF.

The V and J genes are TRBV28 and TRBJ1-2; D not certain. V was pared by 5 bases and J by 0 bases, with 13 bases between. Germline CDR1 is MDHEN and CDR2 is SYDVKM. CDR3 size: 15 residues. As DNA, the CDR3 is TGTGCCAGCAGTCCCCGAGGCGGGTCTAACTATGGCTACACCTTC. Protein: CASSPRGGSNYGYTF.

This rearrangement joins TRBV28 to TRBJ1-3; possibly TRBD1 for D (5 bases). The CDR3 contains 15 residues. Germline assignment: CDR1 MDHEN and CDR2 SYDVKM. The V end was cut by 3 bases, the J end by 2 bases, with 11 bases between. Here the CDR3 DNA reads TGTGCCAGCAGTTTTAGGGGTGTTACTGGAAACACCATATATTTT. It specifies CASSFRGVTGNTIYF.

The chain combines TRBV6-5 with TRBJ1-1; possibly TRBD1 for D (5 bases). V was clipped by 2 bases and J by 12 bases, with 22 bases between them. CDR1 is MNHEY, CDR2 SVGAGI, per germline. The CDR3 totals 15 residues. The CDR3 DNA follows: TGTGCCAGCAGTTACCGGGGTGATTCAGGGAGAGTTTCTTTCTTT. Translating it yields CASSYRGDSGRVSFF.

The chain is built from TRBV4-1 and TRBJ2-1; a weak D match, TRBD2 (6 bases). Per germline, CDR1 MGHRA and CDR2 YSYEKL. V lost 0 bases and J 0 bases, leaving 27 bases between the germline ends. This CDR3 comprises 22 residues. Here the CDR3 reads CASSQDPYLLVGSGGSYNEQFF. For the CDR3, the DNA is TGCGCCAGCAGCCAAGACCCCTACCTACTGGTCGGTAGCGGAGGCTCCTACAATGAGCAGTTCTTC.

This clone came up once. Here the CDR3 reads CASSQETGFSNQPQHF. The CDR3 DNA sequence: TGTGCCAGCAGCCAAGAGACAGGATTTAGCAATCAGCCCCAGCATTTT. This sequence joins TRBV4-2 and TRBJ1-5; TRBD1 is a possible D gene (6 bases). CDR1 and CDR2 from the germline V gene are LGHNA and YNFKEQ. V was clipped by 0 bases and J by 0 bases, with 9 bases between them. This CDR3 has 16 amino acids.

The chain carries TRBV27 and TRBJ2-5; 9 bases fit TRBD1. This CDR3 contains 15 residues. After removal of 5 bases from V and 3 bases from J, the junction contained 7 bases not matched to a gene. Germline values: CDR1 MNHEY, CDR2 SMNVEV (reference sequence). CDR3 amino acids: CASSGLGQGKETQYF. The CDR3 bases are TGTGCCAGCAGTGGCCTGGGACAGGGTAAAGAGACCCAGTACTTC.